These 24 T cell receptor beta chains were sequenced from one sample in a study of T cells after yellow fever vaccination. TCRdb ran MiXCR on the 5' RACE reads and lists one entry per CDR3 protein. The data hold nearly 350,000 distinct CDR3 sequences, with roughly 8.6% observed a single time. This specimen was PBMCs, taken roughly 45 days after the first yellow fever vaccination. These receptor sequences come from a man aged 18 to 35 who received the YFV17D yellow fever vaccine.

The J gene is TRBJ2-3, the V gene TRBV11-2, with 10 positions matching TRBD2. Germline CDR1 is SGHAT and CDR2 is FQNNGV. The CDR3 is made up of 17 amino acids. The J segment lost 5 bases and the V segment lost 5 bases, leaving 13 bases of the junction unmatched. CDR3 DNA sequence: TGTGCCAGCAGCCGCACGGGGCTAGCGGGGGTGGTAGATACGCAGTATTTT. This gives the protein CASSRTGLAGVVDTQYF.

This chain connects TRBV5-1 to TRBJ1-1; D is uncertain. Trimming removed 4 bases at V and 1 base at J, with 11 bases between. The CDR3 consists of 14 residues. Germline V CDR1 and CDR2: SGHRS, YFSETQ. The chain's CDR3 is CASSPRWKNTEAFF. The CDR3 bases are TGCGCCAGCAGCCCCCGTTGGAAGAACACTGAAGCTTTCTTT. The entire variable domain, with the rest obtained from reference TRBV5-1 and TRBJ1-1, is as follows: KAGVTQTPRYLIKTRGQQVTLSCSPISGHRSVSWYQQTPGQGLQFLFEYFSETQRNKGNFPGRFSGRQFSNSRSEMNVSTLELGDSALYLCASSPRWKNTEAFFGQGTRLTVV.

This chain uses TRBV12-3 or TRBV12-4 with TRBJ1-1; unclear D gene. The CDR3 runs 13 residues. Trimming stripped 2 bases from V and 6 bases from J, with 10 bases between. The CDR3: CASSLRKGAEAFF. The DNA of the CDR3 is TGTGCCAGCAGTTTACGGAAGGGAGCTGAAGCTTTCTTT.

This clonotype has a count of ten or more. The chain employs TRBV5-5 and TRBJ2-1; TRBD2 might be the D (5 bases). Germline V CDR1 and CDR2: SGHKS, YYEKEE (reference sequence). The CDR3 sequence is 13 residues long. V was trimmed by 2 bases and J by 7 bases, leaving 10 bases between them. The CDR3 is CASSFQPGNEQFF. In DNA form, the CDR3 reads TGTGCCAGCAGCTTTCAGCCGGGGAATGAGCAGTTCTTC.

This chain connects TRBV10-2 to TRBJ1-1; D is unclear. The CDR3 extends over 13 amino acids. Trimming pared 2 bases from V and 5 bases from J, leaving 9 bases between. CDR1 and CDR2 (germline): WSHSY, SAAADI. The CDR3 region is CASSEQRSTEAFF. The CDR3 bases are TGCGCCAGCAGTGAGCAGAGGTCGACTGAAGCTTTCTTT.

This clonotype was counted only a few times. CDR3: CASSEYAENYGYTF. The CDR3 nucleotides are TGTGCCAGCAGTGAATATGCTGAAAACTATGGCTACACCTTC. The rearrangement joins TRBV25-1 to TRBJ1-2; D uncertain. Germline CDR1 is MGHDK and CDR2 is SYGVNS. The CDR3 sequence is 14 residues long. Trimming stripped 0 bases from V and 2 bases from J, with 7 bases between.

This sequence joins TRBV28 and TRBJ1-5; D is ambiguous. The CDR3 consists of 16 residues. Germline V CDR1 and CDR2: MDHEN, SYDVKM. With 2 bases removed from V and 0 bases from J, the gap between germline ends came to 11 bases. CDR3 loop: CASSLVRLYSNQPQHF. DNA of the CDR3: TGTGCCAGCAGTTTAGTACGGCTATATAGCAATCAGCCCCAGCATTTT.

This clonotype has more than one count but fewer than ten. The chain employs TRBV7-2 and TRBJ1-6; D might be TRBD1 (5 bases). CDR3 length: 16 amino acids. The germline V and J ends were trimmed by 2 bases and 9 bases, with 17 bases remaining between them. Germline CDR1 reads SGHTA; CDR2 reads FQGNSA. Here the CDR3 reads CASSLWTIYRTSPLHF. The CDR3 bases are TGTGCCAGCAGCTTATGGACAATCTACCGAACTTCACCCCTCCACTTT.

V and J are TRBV5-1 and TRBJ2-7, with D maybe TRBD1 (6 bases). V gave up 1 base and J gave up 1 base, with 12 bases separating them. The CDR3 has 15 amino acids. Looked up from germline, CDR1 is SGHRS and CDR2 is YFSETQ. CDR3 nucleotides: TGCGCCAGCAGCTTGTCTACAGGGCCGTCCTACGAGCAGTACGTC. This translates into CASSLSTGPSYEQYV.

This clonotype was counted a few times. The chain combines TRBV6-1 with TRBJ2-3; D ambiguous. The CDR3 has 14 residues. Germline CDR1 MNHNS, CDR2 SASEGT. Trimming removed 1 base from V and 0 bases from J, with 5 bases in between. The CDR3 region has the DNA TGTGCCAGCAGTGAAGAACAGAGCACAGATACGCAGTATTTT. Translated: CASSEEQSTDTQYF.

In this sample, this clonotype turned up a few times. CDR3 region: CASSLLVGTEAFF. The CDR3 DNA sequence: TGTGCCAGCAGCTTGTTAGTAGGTACTGAAGCTTTCTTT. The gene calls are TRBV5-5 and TRBJ1-1; no definite D call. Per the germline V gene, CDR1 is SGHKS and CDR2 is YYEKEE (reference sequence). The CDR3 is made up of 13 amino acids. V lost 1 base and J lost 5, with 9 bases in between.

The chain links TRBV29-1 to TRBJ1-2; TRBD1 matches at 8 bases. V trimming: 7 bases; J trimming: 5 bases; junction bases outside the gene matches: 18. There are 16 residues in the CDR3. Germline V lookup: CDR1 SQVTM, CDR2 ANQGSEA. CDR3 region: CSAAGGEAVTGYGYTF. CDR3 nucleotides: TGCAGCGCCGCAGGGGGCGAGGCTGTAACGGGATATGGCTACACCTTC.

The chain combines TRBV9 with TRBJ2-1; D gene uncertain. V lost 1 base and J 2 bases, leaving 4 bases between the germline ends. The germline V gene has CDR1 SGDLS and CDR2 YYNGEE. CDR3 length equals 13 residues. The CDR3 spells CASSVSAYNEQFF. In DNA, the CDR3 is TGTGCCAGCAGCGTATCAGCCTACAATGAGCAGTTCTTC.

This clonotype has only a few counts. The V gene is TRBV7-2, the J gene TRBJ2-7; no definite D call. Trimming cost V 3 bases and J 5 bases, with 17 bases left between them. The CDR3 consists of 15 residues. CDR1 is SGHTA, CDR2 FQGNSA, per germline. The CDR3 sequence: CASSFSRRRQDEQYF. The CDR3 DNA sequence: TGTGCCAGCAGCTTTTCCCGGCGGCGGCAGGACGAGCAGTACTTC.

This clonotype has only a few counts. V and J are TRBV4-1 and TRBJ1-2, with D perhaps TRBD1 (6 bases). Deletions cut 0 bases from V and 3 bases from J, with 8 bases between. In germline, CDR1 is MGHRA, CDR2 YSYEKL. The CDR3 loop spans 14 amino acids. The CDR3 DNA sequence: TGCGCCAGCAGCCAAGACCCAGGGGACTATGGCTACACCTTC. Translating it yields CASSQDPGDYGYTF.

The V call is TRBV14, the J call TRBJ1-1; the D gene is possibly TRBD1 (6 bases). Germline V gene lookup returns CDR1 SGHDN and CDR2 FVKESK. CDR3 length: 14 residues. With 5 bases removed from V and 0 bases from J, the gap between germline ends came to 10 bases. DNA for the CDR3: TGTGCCAGCAGCGTCAGGGGCATGAACACTGAAGCTTTCTTT. Residues: CASSVRGMNTEAFF.

This clonotype was detected many times. The V call is TRBV9, the J call TRBJ2-3; 10 bases are a match to TRBD2. Germline loops: CDR1 SGDLS, CDR2 YYNGEE. This CDR3 spans 15 amino acids. Trimming took 0 bases from V and 6 from J; bases not matched to a gene: 4. The CDR3 coding sequence is TGTGCCAGCAGCGTAGGGCTAGCGGGGGCGGATACGCAGTATTTT. Protein: CASSVGLAGADTQYF.

The CDR3 sequence: CASSLRAWSETQYF. The CDR3 DNA follows: TGTGCCAGCAGCTTGAGAGCATGGAGCGAGACCCAGTACTTC. V is TRBV7-2 and J is TRBJ2-5; no clear D. From germline, CDR1 is SGHTA and CDR2 FQGNSA. The CDR3 loop spans 14 amino acids. Trimming left V 3 bases short and J 5 bases short, with 13 bases between.

This clonotype appeared many times. The chain combines TRBV5-1 with TRBJ2-5; the match to TRBD2 covers 11 bases. CDR3 length: 15 residues. V was clipped by 3 bases and J by 1 base; unmatched bases: 2. Per the germline V gene, CDR1 is SGHRS and CDR2 is YFSETQ. The CDR3 DNA is TGCGCCAGCAGCTCCCTAGCGGGGGGCCAAGAGACCCAGTACTTC. Its translation: CASSSLAGGQETQYF.

This clonotype has a handful of counts. V and J are TRBV12-3 or TRBV12-4 and TRBJ2-6; TRBD1 aligns across 7 bases. The trim removed 6 bases at V and 3 bases at J, leaving 11 bases unmatched. The CDR3 sequence is 17 residues long. The CDR3: CASRLQGIPRGANVLTF. CDR3 nucleotide sequence: TGTGCCAGCAGACTACAGGGGATCCCTCGTGGGGCCAACGTCCTGACTTTC.

In this sample, this clonotype turned up many times. V is TRBV4-2 and J is TRBJ2-2; D is unclear. V was trimmed by 1 base and J by 5 bases, leaving 5 bases between them. Germline V gives CDR1 LGHNA, CDR2 YNFKEQ. The CDR3 is made up of 13 amino acids. The CDR3 region has the DNA TGTGCCAGCAGCCAAGCCACAACCGGGGAGCTGTTTTTT. Translated, it gives CASSQATTGELFF.

This clonotype was detected only a few times. The rearrangement joins TRBV19 to TRBJ2-1; D may match TRBD1 or TRBD2 (5 bases each). This CDR3 is built from 14 residues. CDR1 and CDR2 (germline): LNHDA, SQIVND (reference sequence). Trimming cost V 7 bases and J 4 bases, with 14 bases left between them. The chain's CDR3 is CASKRDQAYNEQFF. The CDR3 DNA is TGTGCCAGTAAAAGGGACCAGGCGTACAATGAGCAGTTCTTC.

This clonotype was counted many times. The V and J genes are TRBV5-6 and TRBJ2-5; TRBD2 matches 8 bases. Losses at the gene ends were 2 bases for V and 6 bases for J; bases not matched to a gene: 12. Germline CDR1 SGHDT, CDR2 YYEEEE. CDR3 size: 16 residues. CDR3 in DNA: TGTGCCAGCAGCTTCTACCTCGGGGGGGCTAGGCAGACCCAGTACTTC. Translation: CASSFYLGGARQTQYF.

The rearrangement links TRBV5-1 to TRBJ2-1; D possibly corresponds to TRBD1 (6 bases). CDR1 and CDR2 from the germline V gene are SGHRS and YFSETQ. The CDR3 length is 14 residues. V was trimmed by 0 bases and J by 5 bases, leaving 9 bases between them. CDR3 residues: CASSLGYRDNEQFF. CDR3 sequence (DNA): TGCGCCAGCAGCTTGGGGTACAGGGACAATGAGCAGTTCTTC. Together with reference TRBV5-1 and TRBJ2-1, the CDR3 gives the full variable domain: KAGVTQTPRYLIKTRGQQVTLSCSPISGHRSVSWYQQTPGQGLQFLFEYFSETQRNKGNFPGRFSGRQFSNSRSEMNVSTLELGDSALYLCASSLGYRDNEQFFGPGTRLTVL.